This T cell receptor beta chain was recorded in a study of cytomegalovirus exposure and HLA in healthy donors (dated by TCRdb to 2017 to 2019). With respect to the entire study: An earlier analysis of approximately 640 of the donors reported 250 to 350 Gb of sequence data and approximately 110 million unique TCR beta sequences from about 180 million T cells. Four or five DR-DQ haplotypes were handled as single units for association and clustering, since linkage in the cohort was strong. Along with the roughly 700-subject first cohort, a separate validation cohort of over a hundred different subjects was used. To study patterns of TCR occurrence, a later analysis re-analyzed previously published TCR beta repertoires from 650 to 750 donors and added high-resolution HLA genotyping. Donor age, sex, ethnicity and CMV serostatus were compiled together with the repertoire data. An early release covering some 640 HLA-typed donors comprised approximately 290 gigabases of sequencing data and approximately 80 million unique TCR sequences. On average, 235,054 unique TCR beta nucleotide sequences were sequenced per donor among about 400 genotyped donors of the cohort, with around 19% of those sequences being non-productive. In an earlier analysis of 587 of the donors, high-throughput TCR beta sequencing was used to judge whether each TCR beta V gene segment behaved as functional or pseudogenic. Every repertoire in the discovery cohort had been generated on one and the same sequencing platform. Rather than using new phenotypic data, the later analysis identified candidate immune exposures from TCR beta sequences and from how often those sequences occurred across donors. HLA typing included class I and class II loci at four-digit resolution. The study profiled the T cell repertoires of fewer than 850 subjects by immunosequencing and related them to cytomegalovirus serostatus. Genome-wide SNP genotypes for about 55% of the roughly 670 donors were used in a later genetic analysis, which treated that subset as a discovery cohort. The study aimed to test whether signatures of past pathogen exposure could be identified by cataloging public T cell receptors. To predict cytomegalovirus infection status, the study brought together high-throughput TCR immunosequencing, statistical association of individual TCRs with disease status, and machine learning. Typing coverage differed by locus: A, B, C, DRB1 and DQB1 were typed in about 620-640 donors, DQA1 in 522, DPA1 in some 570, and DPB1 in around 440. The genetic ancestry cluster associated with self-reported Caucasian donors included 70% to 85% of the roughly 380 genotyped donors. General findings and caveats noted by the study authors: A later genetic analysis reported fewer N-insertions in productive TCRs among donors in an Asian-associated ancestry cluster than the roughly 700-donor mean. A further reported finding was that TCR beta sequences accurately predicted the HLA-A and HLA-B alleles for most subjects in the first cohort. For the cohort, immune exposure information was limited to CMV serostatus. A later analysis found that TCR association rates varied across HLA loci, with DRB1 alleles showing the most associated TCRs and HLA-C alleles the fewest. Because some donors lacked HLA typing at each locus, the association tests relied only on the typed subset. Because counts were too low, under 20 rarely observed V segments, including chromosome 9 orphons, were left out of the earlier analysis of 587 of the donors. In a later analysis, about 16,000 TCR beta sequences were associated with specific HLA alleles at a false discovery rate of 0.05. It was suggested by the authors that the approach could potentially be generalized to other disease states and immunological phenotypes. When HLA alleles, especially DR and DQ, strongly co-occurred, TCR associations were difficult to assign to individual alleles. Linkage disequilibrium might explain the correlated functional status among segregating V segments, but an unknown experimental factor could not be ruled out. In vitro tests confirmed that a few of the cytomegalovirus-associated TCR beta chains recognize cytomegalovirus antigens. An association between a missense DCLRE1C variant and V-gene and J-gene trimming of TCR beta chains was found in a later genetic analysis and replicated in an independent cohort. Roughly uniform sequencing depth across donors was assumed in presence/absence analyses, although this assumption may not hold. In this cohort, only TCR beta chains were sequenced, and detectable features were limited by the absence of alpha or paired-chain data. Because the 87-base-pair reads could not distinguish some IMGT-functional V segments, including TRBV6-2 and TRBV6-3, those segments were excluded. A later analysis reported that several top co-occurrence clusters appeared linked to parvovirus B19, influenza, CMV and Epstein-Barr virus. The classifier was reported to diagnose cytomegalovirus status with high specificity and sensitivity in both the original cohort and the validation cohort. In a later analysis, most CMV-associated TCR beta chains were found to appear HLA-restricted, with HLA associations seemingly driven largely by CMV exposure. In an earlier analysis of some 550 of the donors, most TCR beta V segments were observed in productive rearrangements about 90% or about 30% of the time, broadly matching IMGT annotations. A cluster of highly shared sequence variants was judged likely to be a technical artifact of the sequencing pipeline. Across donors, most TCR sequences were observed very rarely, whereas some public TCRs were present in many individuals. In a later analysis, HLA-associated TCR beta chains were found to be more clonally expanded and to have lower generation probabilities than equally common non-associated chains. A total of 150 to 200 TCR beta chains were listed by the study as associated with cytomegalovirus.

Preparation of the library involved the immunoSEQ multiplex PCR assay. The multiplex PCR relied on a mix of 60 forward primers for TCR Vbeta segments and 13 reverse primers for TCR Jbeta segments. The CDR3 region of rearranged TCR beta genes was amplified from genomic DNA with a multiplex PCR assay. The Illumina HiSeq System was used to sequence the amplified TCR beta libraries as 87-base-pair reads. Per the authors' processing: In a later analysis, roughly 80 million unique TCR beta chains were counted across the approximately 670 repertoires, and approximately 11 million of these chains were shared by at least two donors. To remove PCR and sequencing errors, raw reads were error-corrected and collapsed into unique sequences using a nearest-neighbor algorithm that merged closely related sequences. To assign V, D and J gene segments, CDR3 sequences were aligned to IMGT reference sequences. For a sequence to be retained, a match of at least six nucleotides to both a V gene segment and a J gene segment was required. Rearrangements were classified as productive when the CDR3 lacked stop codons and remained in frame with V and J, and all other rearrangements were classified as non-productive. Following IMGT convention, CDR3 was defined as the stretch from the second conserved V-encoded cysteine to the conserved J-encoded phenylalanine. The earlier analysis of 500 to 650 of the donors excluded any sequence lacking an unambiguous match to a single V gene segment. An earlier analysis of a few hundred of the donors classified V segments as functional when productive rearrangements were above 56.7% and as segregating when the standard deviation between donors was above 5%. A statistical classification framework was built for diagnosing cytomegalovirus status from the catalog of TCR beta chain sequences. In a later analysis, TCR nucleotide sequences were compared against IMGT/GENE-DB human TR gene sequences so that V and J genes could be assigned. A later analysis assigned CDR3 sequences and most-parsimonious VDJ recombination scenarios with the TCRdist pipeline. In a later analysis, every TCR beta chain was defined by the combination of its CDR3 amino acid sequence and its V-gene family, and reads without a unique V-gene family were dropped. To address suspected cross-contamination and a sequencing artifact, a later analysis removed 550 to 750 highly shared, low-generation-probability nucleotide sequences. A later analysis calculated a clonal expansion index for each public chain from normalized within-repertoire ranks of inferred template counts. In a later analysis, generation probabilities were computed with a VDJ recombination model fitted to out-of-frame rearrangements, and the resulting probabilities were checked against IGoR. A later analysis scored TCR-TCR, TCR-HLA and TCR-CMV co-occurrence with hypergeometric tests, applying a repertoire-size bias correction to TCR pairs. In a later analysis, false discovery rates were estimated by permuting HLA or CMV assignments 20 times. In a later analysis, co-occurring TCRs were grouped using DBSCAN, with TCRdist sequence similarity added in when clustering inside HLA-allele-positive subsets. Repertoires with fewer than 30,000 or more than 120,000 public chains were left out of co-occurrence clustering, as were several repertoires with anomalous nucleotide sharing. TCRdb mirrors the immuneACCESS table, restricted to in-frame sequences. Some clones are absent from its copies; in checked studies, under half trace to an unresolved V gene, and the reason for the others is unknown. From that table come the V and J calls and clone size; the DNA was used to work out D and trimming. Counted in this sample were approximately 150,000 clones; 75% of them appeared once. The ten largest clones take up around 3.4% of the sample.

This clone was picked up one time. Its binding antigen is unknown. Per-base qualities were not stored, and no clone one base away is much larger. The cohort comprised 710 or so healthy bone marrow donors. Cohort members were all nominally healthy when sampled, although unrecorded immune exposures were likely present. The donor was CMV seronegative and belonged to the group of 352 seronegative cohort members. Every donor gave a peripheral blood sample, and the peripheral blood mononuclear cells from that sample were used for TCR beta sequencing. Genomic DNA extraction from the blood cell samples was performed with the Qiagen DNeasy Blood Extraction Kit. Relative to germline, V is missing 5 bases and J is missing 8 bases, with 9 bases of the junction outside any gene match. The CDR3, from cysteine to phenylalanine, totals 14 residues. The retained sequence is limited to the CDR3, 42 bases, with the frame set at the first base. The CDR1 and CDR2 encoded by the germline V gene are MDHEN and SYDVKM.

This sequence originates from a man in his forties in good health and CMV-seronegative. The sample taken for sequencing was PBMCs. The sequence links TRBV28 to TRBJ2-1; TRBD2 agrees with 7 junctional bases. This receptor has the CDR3 CASSRWGGVHEQFF. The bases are TGTGCCAGCAGTCGCTGGGGGGGGGTCCATGAGCAGTTCTTC.